The next 19 T cell receptor beta chains were all read from a single sample in a study of monozygotic twins with inflammatory bowel disease. TCRdb reanalyzed the 5' RACE reads, giving one entry per CDR3 protein sequence and no DNA. This sample's table has roughly 160,000 distinct CDR3 sequences. Sequencing input: blood. These receptor sequences come from a human donor with ulcerative colitis or Crohn's disease, or a healthy co-twin of an affected twin (not recorded which).

This sequence joins TRBV12-3 or TRBV12-4 and TRBJ1-2. The CDR3 has 11 residues. The chain's CDR3 is CASRTYGDYTF.

The V call is TRBV28, the J call TRBJ1-2. The CDR3 runs to 13 residues. CDR1 is MDHEN and CDR2 is SYDVKM in the germline V gene. This chain's CDR3 is CASSLILTYGYTF.

The V and J genes are TRBV20-1 and TRBJ1-1; TCRdb reports TRBD1, a call that lacks DNA to check it against. In germline, CDR1 is DFQATT, CDR2 SNEGSKA (reference sequence). The CDR3 sequence is 13 residues long. CDR3 sequence reads: CSAPGRLNTEAFF.

The rearrangement links TRBV3-1 to TRBJ1-6; TCRdb returns TRBD1, unconfirmable since there is no DNA. The CDR3 extends over 14 amino acids. Germline CDR1 LGHDT, CDR2 YNNKEL (reference sequence). CDR3 in amino acids: CASSSQGTNSPLHF.

The V and J genes are TRBV28 and TRBJ1-2; there is no DNA to check the TCRdb D call of TRBD1. CDR1 and CDR2 from the germline V gene are MDHEN and SYDVKM. The CDR3 is 16 amino acids. The CDR3 region is CASWAGNTNLNYGYTF.

The chain uses TRBV29-1 and TRBJ1-4; without DNA, the TCRdb call of TRBD1 cannot be checked. Looked up from germline, CDR1 is SQVTM and CDR2 is ANQGSEA. The CDR3 is 15 amino acids. This CDR3 reads CSVGRRGAFNEKLFF.

The chain has TRBV11-2 and TRBJ1-1. CDR3 length: 14 amino acids. From germline, CDR1 is SGHAT and CDR2 FQNNGV. CDR3 protein: CASSLEPALAEAFF.

The chain employs TRBV29-1 and TRBJ2-5; TCRdb proposes TRBD1, but this gene call is untestable without DNA. This CDR3 region has 16 residues. CDR1 is SQVTM, CDR2 ANQGSEA, per germline. CDR3 sequence: CSVEELDSHGKETQYF.

CDR3 protein: CASSFRTNPSDEQFF. The J gene is TRBJ2-1, the V gene TRBV27. The V gene's germline CDR1 is MNHEY and CDR2 SMNVEV (reference sequence). The CDR3 extends over 15 amino acids.

V usage is TRBV28 and J usage is TRBJ1-5; TCRdb proposes TRBD1, but this gene call is untestable without DNA. Germline CDR1 reads MDHEN; CDR2 reads SYDVKM. CDR3 length: 12 amino acids. CDR3 residues: CASSSPMGPQHF.

The chain recombines TRBV4-3 with TRBJ2-7. This CDR3 is built from 16 residues. Germline CDR1 and CDR2: LGHNA and YSLEER. The CDR3 sequence: CASSQDMVLASYEQYF.

The rearrangement links TRBV7-2 to TRBJ2-7; no DNA is available, so the TRBD2 call from TCRdb remains unchecked. Germline V gives CDR1 SGHTA, CDR2 FQGNSA. This CDR3 has 15 amino acids. The CDR3 here is CASSPRLAGHYEQYF.

The chain has TRBV25-1 and TRBJ2-4; TCRdb names TRBD1, which stays unverified in the absence of DNA. CDR1 MGHDK and CDR2 SYGVNS come from the germline V gene. This CDR3 has 17 residues. Here the CDR3 reads CASSEANAWGHENIQYF.

The rearrangement joins TRBV7-9 to TRBJ2-7; TCRdb picks TRBD2, but there is no DNA to check that call. Germline CDR1 is SEHNR and CDR2 is FQNEAQ (reference sequence). The CDR3 contains 16 residues. The CDR3 loop is CASSSSRGLSSYEQYF.

V usage is TRBV4-1 and J usage is TRBJ2-7; the TCRdb call, TRBD2, lacks DNA for checking. This CDR3 spans 14 amino acids. CDR1 and CDR2 from the germline V gene are MGHRA and YSYEKL. The CDR3 spells CASSETSVSYEQYF.

CDR3 sequence reads: CASSLDRGIGQPQHF. The chain couples TRBV7-2 to TRBJ1-5; no DNA is available, so the TRBD1 call from TCRdb remains unchecked. Germline CDR1 reads SGHTA; CDR2 reads FQGNSA. This CDR3 region has 15 residues. The whole variable domain, filled in from reference TRBV7-2 and TRBJ1-5, reads GAGVSQSPSNKVTEKGKDVELRCDPISGHTALYWYRQSLGQGLEFLIYFQGNSAPDKSGLPSDRFSAERTGGSVSTLTIQRTQQEDSAVYLCASSLDRGIGQPQHFGDGTRLSIL.

The chain employs TRBV7-8 and TRBJ2-2; TCRdb lists TRBD1, though no DNA is available to test this call. The CDR3 has 13 residues. CDR1 SGHVS and CDR2 FQNEAQ come from the germline V gene. The chain's CDR3 is CASSFPLGRELFF. The variable domain in full, completed from reference TRBV7-8 and TRBJ2-2, reads GAGVSQSPRYKVAKRGQDVALRCDPISGHVSLFWYQQALGQGPEFLTYFQNEAQLDKSGLPSDRFFAERPEGSVSTLKIQRTQQEDSAVYLCASSFPLGRELFFGEGSRLTVL.

The J gene is TRBJ1-4, the V gene TRBV5-4; absent DNA, TCRdb's TRBD1 call cannot be checked. The CDR3 runs 14 residues. The germline V gene has CDR1 SGHNT and CDR2 YYREEE (reference sequence). The CDR3 here is CASSSTGTDEKLFF. The full variable domain, in which reference TRBV5-4 and TRBJ1-4 provide the parts outside the CDR3, is ETGVTQSPTHLIKTRGQQVTLRCSSQSGHNTVSWYQQALGQGPQFIFQYYREEENGRGNFPPRFSGLQFPNYSSELNVNALELDDSALYLCASSSTGTDEKLFFGSGTQLSVL.

This sequence joins TRBV6-5 and TRBJ1-6; the TRBD1 assignment by TCRdb is unverifiable without DNA. CDR3 length: 16 amino acids. The germline V gene encodes CDR1 MNHEY and CDR2 SVGAGI. Here the CDR3 reads CASSLLRDRANSPLHF.